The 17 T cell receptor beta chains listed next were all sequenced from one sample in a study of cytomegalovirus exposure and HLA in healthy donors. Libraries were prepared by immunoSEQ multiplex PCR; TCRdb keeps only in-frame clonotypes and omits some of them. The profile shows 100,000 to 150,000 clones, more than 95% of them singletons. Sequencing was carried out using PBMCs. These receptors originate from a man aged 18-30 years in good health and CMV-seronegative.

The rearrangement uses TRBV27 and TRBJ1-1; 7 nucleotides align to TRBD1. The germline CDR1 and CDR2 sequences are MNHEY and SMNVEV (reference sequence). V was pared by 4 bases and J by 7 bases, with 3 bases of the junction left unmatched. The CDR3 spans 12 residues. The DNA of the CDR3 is TGTGCCAGCAGTTCAGGACAGGATGAAGCTTTCTTT. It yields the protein CASSSGQDEAFF.

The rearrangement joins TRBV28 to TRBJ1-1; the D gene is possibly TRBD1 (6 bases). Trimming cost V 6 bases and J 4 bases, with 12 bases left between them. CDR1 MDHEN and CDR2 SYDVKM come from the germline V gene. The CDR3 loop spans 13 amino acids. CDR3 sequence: CASSAPGATEAFF. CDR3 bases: TGTGCCAGCAGCGCGCCAGGGGCCACTGAAGCTTTCTTT. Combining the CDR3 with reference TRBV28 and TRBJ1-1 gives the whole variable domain DVKVTQSSRYLVKRTGEKVFLECVQDMDHENMFWYRQDPGLGLRLIYFSYDVKMKEKGDIPEGYSVSREKKERFSLILESASTNQTSMYLCASSAPGATEAFFGQGTRLTVV.

CDR3: CASSQIGGSRDTIYF. The CDR3 coding sequence is TGTGCCAGCAGCCAAATCGGGGGGAGTCGGGACACCATATATTTT. The chain joins TRBV7-7 to TRBJ1-3; D perhaps matches TRBD1 (5 bases). Trimming pared 5 bases from V and 8 bases from J, leaving 19 bases between. Germline CDR1 reads SSHAT; CDR2 reads FNYEAQ (reference sequence). The CDR3 is 15 residues long. The variable domain in full, completed from reference TRBV7-7 and TRBJ1-3, reads GAGVSQSPRYKVTKRGQDVTLRCDPISSHATLYWYQQALGQGPEFLTYFNYEAQPDKSGLPSDRFSAERPEGSISTLTIQRTEQRDSAMYRCASSQIGGSRDTIYFGEGSWLTVV.

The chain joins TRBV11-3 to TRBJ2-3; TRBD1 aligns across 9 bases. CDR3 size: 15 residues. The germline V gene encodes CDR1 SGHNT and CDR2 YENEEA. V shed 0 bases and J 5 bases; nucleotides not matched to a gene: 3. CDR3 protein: CASSLEGQGEDTQYF. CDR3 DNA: TGTGCCAGCAGCTTAGAGGGACAGGGTGAAGATACGCAGTATTTT.

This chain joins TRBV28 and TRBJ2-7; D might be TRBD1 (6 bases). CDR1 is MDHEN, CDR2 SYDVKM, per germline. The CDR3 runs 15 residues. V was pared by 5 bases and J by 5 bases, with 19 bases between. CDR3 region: CASSRQDPTLDEQYF. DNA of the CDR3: TGTGCCAGCAGTCGACAGGATCCAACCCTCGACGAGCAGTACTTC.

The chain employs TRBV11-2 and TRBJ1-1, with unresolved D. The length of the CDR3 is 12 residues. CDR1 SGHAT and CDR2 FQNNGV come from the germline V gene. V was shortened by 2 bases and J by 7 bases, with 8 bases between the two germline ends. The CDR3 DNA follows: TGTGCCAGCAGCTTATTAGCCTATGAAGCTTTCTTT. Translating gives CASSLLAYEAFF.

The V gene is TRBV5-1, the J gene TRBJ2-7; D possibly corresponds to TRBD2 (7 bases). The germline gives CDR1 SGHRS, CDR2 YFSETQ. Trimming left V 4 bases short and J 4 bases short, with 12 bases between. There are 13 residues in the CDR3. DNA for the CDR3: TGCGCCAGCAGCGGGGGGGCGAGGTACGAGCAGTACTTC. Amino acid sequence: CASSGGARYEQYF. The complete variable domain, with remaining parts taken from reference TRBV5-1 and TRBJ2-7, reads KAGVTQTPRYLIKTRGQQVTLSCSPISGHRSVSWYQQTPGQGLQFLFEYFSETQRNKGNFPGRFSGRQFSNSRSEMNVSTLELGDSALYLCASSGGARYEQYFGPGTRLTVT.

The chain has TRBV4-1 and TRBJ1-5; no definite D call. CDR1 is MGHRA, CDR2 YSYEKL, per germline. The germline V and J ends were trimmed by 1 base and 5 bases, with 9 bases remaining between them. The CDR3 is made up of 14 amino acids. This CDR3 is CASSQGVGDQPQHF. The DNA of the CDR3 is TGCGCCAGCAGCCAAGGTGTCGGGGATCAGCCCCAGCATTTT.

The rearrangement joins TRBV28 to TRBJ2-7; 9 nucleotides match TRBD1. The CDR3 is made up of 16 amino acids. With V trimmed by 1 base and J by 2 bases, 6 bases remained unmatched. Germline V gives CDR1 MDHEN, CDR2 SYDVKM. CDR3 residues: CASSLSLGQGAYEQYF. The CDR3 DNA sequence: TGTGCCAGCAGTTTATCCTTGGGACAGGGTGCCTACGAGCAGTACTTC. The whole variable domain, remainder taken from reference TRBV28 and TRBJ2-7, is DVKVTQSSRYLVKRTGEKVFLECVQDMDHENMFWYRQDPGLGLRLIYFSYDVKMKEKGDIPEGYSVSREKKERFSLILESASTNQTSMYLCASSLSLGQGAYEQYFGPGTRLTVT.

The CDR3 reads CASSLYPQLMNTEAFF. CDR3 bases: TGTGCCAGCAGCTTATACCCCCAACTTATGAACACTGAAGCTTTCTTT. V gene TRBV11-2 combines with J gene TRBJ1-1; no definite D call. The V gene lost 2 bases and the J gene lost 0 bases, with 13 bases spanning the gap. The CDR3 contains 16 residues. Looked up from germline, CDR1 is SGHAT and CDR2 is FQNNGV.

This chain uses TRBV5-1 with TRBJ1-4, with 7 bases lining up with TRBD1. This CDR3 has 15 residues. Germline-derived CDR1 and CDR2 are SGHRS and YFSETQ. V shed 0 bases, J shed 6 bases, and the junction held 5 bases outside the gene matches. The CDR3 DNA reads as TGCGCCAGCAGCTTGGTTGGGACAGAGTATGAAAAACTGTTTTTT. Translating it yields CASSLVGTEYEKLFF.

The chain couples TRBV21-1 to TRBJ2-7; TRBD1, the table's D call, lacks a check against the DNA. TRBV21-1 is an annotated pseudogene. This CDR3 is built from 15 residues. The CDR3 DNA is TGTGCCAGCAGCAAAAATTCGACAGGGTACTACGAGCAGTACTTC. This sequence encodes CASSKNSTGYYEQYF.

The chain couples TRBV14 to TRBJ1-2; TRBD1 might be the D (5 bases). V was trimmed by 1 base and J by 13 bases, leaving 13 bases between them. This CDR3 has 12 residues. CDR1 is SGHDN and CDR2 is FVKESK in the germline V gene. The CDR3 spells CASSQGRAGSTF. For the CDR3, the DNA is TGTGCCAGCAGCCAAGGGAGGGCAGGGAGCACCTTC.

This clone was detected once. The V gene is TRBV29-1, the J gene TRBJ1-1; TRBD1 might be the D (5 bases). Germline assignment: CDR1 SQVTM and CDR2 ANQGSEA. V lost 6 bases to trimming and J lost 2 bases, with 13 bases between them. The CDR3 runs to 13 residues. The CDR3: CSVAQGGNTEAFF. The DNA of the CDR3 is TGCAGCGTGGCGCAGGGAGGCAACACTGAAGCTTTCTTT.

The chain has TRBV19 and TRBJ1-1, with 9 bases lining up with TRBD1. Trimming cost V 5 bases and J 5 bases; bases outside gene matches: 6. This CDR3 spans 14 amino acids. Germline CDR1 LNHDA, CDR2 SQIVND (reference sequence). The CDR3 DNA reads TGTGCCAGTAGTTTCGGGACAGGGAAAACTGAAGCTTTCTTT. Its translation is CASSFGTGKTEAFF.

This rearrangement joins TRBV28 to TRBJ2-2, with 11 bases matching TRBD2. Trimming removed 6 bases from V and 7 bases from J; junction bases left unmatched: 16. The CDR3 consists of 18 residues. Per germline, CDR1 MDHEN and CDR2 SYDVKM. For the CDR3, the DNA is TGTGCCAGCAGCACCTGGGGACTAGCGGACACTTACGACGGGGAGCTGTTTTTT. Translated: CASSTWGLADTYDGELFF.

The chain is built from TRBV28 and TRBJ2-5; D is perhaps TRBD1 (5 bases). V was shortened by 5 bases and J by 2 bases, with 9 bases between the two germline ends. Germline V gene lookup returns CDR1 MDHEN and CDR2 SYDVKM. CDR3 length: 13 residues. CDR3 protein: CASSPDSQETQYF. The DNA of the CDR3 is TGTGCCAGCAGTCCCGACAGTCAAGAGACCCAGTACTTC.